The 29 T cell receptor beta chains reported below all come from one sample, sequenced in a study of blood T cell repertoires in COVID-19 (dated by TCRdb to between 2020 and 2021). Library preparation employed the immunoSEQ multiplex PCR assay. TCRdb limited this immuneACCESS table to in-frame rearrangements with V and J called. A share of clones is missing; checked studies link under half to unresolved V genes, and the rest is unexplained. For this sample the table gives tens of thousands of clones, of which roughly 80% were detected only once. The ten most abundant clones make up 5.5% to 6% of the sample. The sequenced sample consisted of peripheral blood. Receptors originate from a human donor in a cohort sampled during active or convalescent COVID-19.

The chain carries TRBV20-1 and TRBJ2-3, with D perhaps TRBD1 (6 bases). The germline V and J ends were trimmed by 6 bases and 4 bases, with 8 bases remaining between them. Germline lookup yields CDR1 DFQATT and CDR2 SNEGSKA (reference sequence). This CDR3 spans 11 amino acids. The CDR3, as DNA: TGCAGTGCCCAGGGGCCAGATACGCAGTATTTT. Translated, it gives CSAQGPDTQYF.

The gene calls are TRBV9 and TRBJ2-2; maybe TRBD2 (7 bases). Trimming removed 4 bases from V and 5 bases from J, with 15 bases in between. CDR1 SGDLS and CDR2 YYNGEE come from the germline V gene. The CDR3 extends over 15 amino acids. The chain's CDR3 is CASSPRGGETGELFF. CDR3 bases: TGTGCCAGCAGCCCCAGGGGAGGGGAGACCGGGGAGCTGTTTTTT. The whole variable domain, filled in from reference TRBV9 and TRBJ2-2, reads DSGVTQTPKHLITATGQRVTLRCSPRSGDLSVYWYQQSLDQGLQFLIQYYNGEERAKGNILERFSAQQFPDLHSELNLSSLELGDSALYFCASSPRGGETGELFFGEGSRLTVL.

This chain links TRBV3-1 (or the pseudogene TRBV3-2) with TRBJ2-5; D call uncertain. The germline CDR1 and CDR2 sequences are LGHDT and YNNKEL (reference sequence). V dropped 2 bases and J dropped 4 bases, with 5 bases sitting between them. The CDR3 sequence is 12 residues long. CDR3 sequence: CASSQLSETQYF. In DNA, the CDR3 is TGTGCCAGCAGCCAACTTTCAGAGACCCAGTACTTC.

The V and J genes are TRBV6-6 and TRBJ1-5; D is uncertain. CDR3 length: 14 residues. Trimming stripped 2 bases from V and 6 bases from J, with 11 bases between. Germline CDR1 MNHNY, CDR2 SVGAGI (reference sequence). CDR3 DNA: TGTGCCAGCAGTTACCTTAATTCAGGTCAGCCCCAGCATTTT. It yields the protein CASSYLNSGQPQHF.

This chain links TRBV11-3 with TRBJ2-5; 7 positions match TRBD1. The CDR3 extends over 10 amino acids. Germline V gene sequence: CDR1 SGHNT, CDR2 YENEEA. With 11 bases clipped from V and 6 bases from J, the junction kept 3 bases outside the gene matches. The CDR3 coding sequence is TGTGCCGAGAGGGGGCAGACCCAGTACTTC. This translates into CAERGQTQYF.

The chain joins TRBV10-2 to TRBJ2-3; D is ambiguous. Germline V gives CDR1 WSHSY, CDR2 SAAADI. The CDR3 contains 14 residues. V was shortened by 2 bases and J by 6 bases, with 12 bases between the two germline ends. CDR3 sequence (DNA): TGCGCCAGCAGTGAGCCCGCTAGGTTCGATACGCAGTATTTT. This gives the protein CASSEPARFDTQYF.

The V call is TRBV20-1, the J call TRBJ2-5; D remains ambiguous. Deletions cut 4 bases from V and 4 bases from J, with 4 bases between. Germline CDR1 reads DFQATT; CDR2 reads SNEGSKA (reference sequence). This CDR3 comprises 10 residues. The CDR3 nucleotides read TGCAGTGCTACGGGAGAGACCCAGTACTTC. It encodes CSATGETQYF.

This clone occurred a few times. The chain couples TRBV3-1 (or the pseudogene TRBV3-2) to TRBJ1-4; TRBD1 matches at 8 bases. Germline lookup yields CDR1 LGHDT and CDR2 YNNKEL (reference sequence). The CDR3 is 14 amino acids. V trimming: 3 bases; J trimming: 7 bases; junction bases outside the gene matches: 4. CDR3 nucleotides: TGTGCCAGCAGCCAGACAGGGGCGGGTGAAAAACTGTTTTTT. It is translated as CASSQTGAGEKLFF.

V usage is TRBV15 and J usage is TRBJ2-3, with TRBD1 as a possible D gene (6 bases). Germline values: CDR1 LNHNV, CDR2 YYDKDF (reference sequence). This CDR3 contains 15 residues. V lost 1 base and J lost 8, with 16 bases in between. CDR3 nucleotides: TGTGCCACCAGCAGAGTCAGGGGTGGGGTGGGTACGCAGTATTTT. Translated, it gives CATSRVRGGVGTQYF.

The chain employs TRBV7-2 and TRBJ2-7; 9 positions agree with TRBD1. Germline CDR1 and CDR2: SGHTA and FQGNSA. With V trimmed by 3 bases and J by 0 bases, 6 bases remained unmatched. CDR3 length equals 16 residues. The CDR3 nucleotides are TGTGCCAGCAGCTTGGGGGGACAGGGTGGCTCCTACGAGCAGTACTTC. It yields the protein CASSLGGQGGSYEQYF.

CDR3 DNA: TGCGCCAGCAGCCAAGGACAGGGGGCAGGTGGCTACACCTTC. The encoded protein is CASSQGQGAGGYTF. The J gene is TRBJ1-2, the V gene TRBV4-1, with TRBD1 matching over 10 bases. Germline-derived CDR1 and CDR2 are MGHRA and YSYEKL. V gave up 1 base and J gave up 7 bases; unmatched junction bases: 3. CDR3 length: 14 amino acids.

This clone was seen once. V usage is TRBV18 and J usage is TRBJ2-1; no definite D call. The CDR3 totals 12 residues. CDR1 and CDR2 (germline): KGHSH, LQKENI. V was shortened by 6 bases and J by 6 bases, with 9 bases between the two germline ends. DNA of the CDR3: TGTGCCAGCTCCTCCGAGATCAATGAGCAGTTCTTC. It codes for CASSSEINEQFF.

This chain uses TRBV4-1 with TRBJ2-5; TRBD2 might be the D (5 bases). Trimming left V 0 bases short and J 5 bases short, with 10 bases between. The CDR3 consists of 14 residues. CDR1 and CDR2 (germline): MGHRA, YSYEKL. The CDR3 DNA reads TGCGCCAGCAGCCAAGAATTAGCGATCGAGACCCAGTACTTC. It yields the protein CASSQELAIETQYF.

The J gene is TRBJ1-2, the V gene TRBV27, with D perhaps TRBD1 (5 bases). The CDR3 is 13 residues long. Between the trimmed V and J ends, which lost 2 bases and 8 bases, there was a span of 12 bases. The V gene's germline CDR1 is MNHEY and CDR2 SMNVEV (reference sequence). The CDR3 sequence: CASSLNRLWGYTF. CDR3 DNA sequence: TGTGCCAGCAGTTTAAACAGGCTTTGGGGCTACACCTTC.

The chain recombines TRBV5-1 with TRBJ2-3, with 8 bases lining up with TRBD2. The length of the CDR3 is 15 residues. CDR1 and CDR2 from the germline V gene are SGHRS and YFSETQ. Losses at the gene ends were 1 base for V and 4 bases for J; bases not matched to a gene: 5. DNA for the CDR3: TGCGCCAGCAGCTTGCCCAGCGGGGGATCAGATACGCAGTATTTT. This codes for CASSLPSGGSDTQYF.

The rearrangement uses TRBV6-1 and TRBJ1-5, with D maybe TRBD1 (5 bases). Trimming pared 3 bases from V and 4 bases from J, leaving 10 bases between. This CDR3 has 14 amino acids. Germline values: CDR1 MNHNS, CDR2 SASEGT. The DNA for the CDR3 is TGTGCCAGCAGTGATCAAGGGGCGAATCAGCCCCAGCATTTT. Protein sequence: CASSDQGANQPQHF.

The rearrangement links TRBV9 to TRBJ2-5, with 16 bases identical to TRBD2. J gave up 5 bases and V 0 bases, and 13 bases lay outside the gene matches. Germline lookup yields CDR1 SGDLS and CDR2 YYNGEE. This CDR3 region has 20 residues. The CDR3 reads CASSVGSVGTSGGAIETQYF. The CDR3 bases are TGTGCCAGCAGCGTAGGGTCAGTCGGGACTAGCGGGGGGGCCATTGAGACCCAGTACTTC. The whole variable domain, filled in from reference TRBV9 and TRBJ2-5, reads DSGVTQTPKHLITATGQRVTLRCSPRSGDLSVYWYQQSLDQGLQFLIQYYNGEERAKGNILERFSAQQFPDLHSELNLSSLELGDSALYFCASSVGSVGTSGGAIETQYFGPGTRLLVL.

The genes are TRBV9 and TRBJ2-2; TRBD2 matches 10 bases. V dropped 4 bases and J dropped 3; count of bases not matched to a gene: 6. The CDR3 runs 16 residues. Germline CDR1 and CDR2: SGDLS and YYNGEE. This chain's CDR3 is CASSKGLADYTGELFF. CDR3 DNA: TGTGCCAGCAGCAAAGGACTAGCGGACTACACCGGGGAGCTGTTTTTT.

The chain couples TRBV12-5 to TRBJ2-2, with 7 bases that match TRBD1. The CDR3 sequence is 17 residues long. Germline V gene sequence: CDR1 LGHNT, CDR2 FRNRAP. V was clipped by 0 bases and J by 1 base; unmatched bases: 5. CDR3 DNA: TGTGCTAGTGGTTTGGTACGTGCAGGGGGGAACACCGGGGAGCTGTTTTTT. This sequence encodes CASGLVRAGGNTGELFF.

This clone came up a few times. The V gene is TRBV7-2, the J gene TRBJ2-3; 13 bases are a match to TRBD2. In germline, CDR1 is SGHTA, CDR2 FQGNSA. This CDR3 comprises 15 residues. Trimming took 5 bases from V and 6 from J; bases not matched to a gene: 5. The CDR3 nucleotides read TGTGCCAGCAGCCCATGGACTAGCGGGGGCGATACGCAGTATTTT. It yields the protein CASSPWTSGGDTQYF.

This rearrangement joins TRBV4-3 to TRBJ2-2, with D possibly being TRBD1 (5 bases). The CDR3 sequence is 16 residues long. CDR1 is LGHNA and CDR2 is YSLEER in the germline V gene. Trimming pared 4 bases from V and 4 bases from J, leaving 16 bases between. In DNA, the CDR3 is TGCGCCAGCAGCCGAGGTGGGGCTTGGGGCACCGGGGAGCTGTTTTTT. Residues: CASSRGGAWGTGELFF.

The chain joins TRBV7-9 to TRBJ1-1; 7 nucleotides match TRBD1. Germline trimming cut 5 bases from V and 5 bases from J; bases unmatched to any gene: 11. This CDR3 has 15 amino acids. Germline V gene data show CDR1 as SEHNR and CDR2 as FQNEAQ (reference sequence). CDR3 in amino acids: CASSKKQGRGTEAFF. The CDR3 coding sequence is TGTGCCAGCAGCAAGAAACAGGGGCGAGGGACTGAAGCTTTCTTT.

This sequence joins TRBV5-1 and TRBJ2-3, with TRBD1 identical over 9 bases. V was pared by 3 bases and J by 3 bases, with 14 bases of the junction left unmatched. Germline values: CDR1 SGHRS, CDR2 YFSETQ. CDR3 length: 18 residues. The CDR3 DNA is TGCGCCAGCAGCTCCGGTCTTGGGACAGGGAAGCCGACAGATACGCAGTATTTT. This sequence encodes CASSSGLGTGKPTDTQYF.

The chain couples TRBV7-3 to TRBJ2-3, with 8 bases aligning to TRBD1. V shed 4 bases and J 5 bases; nucleotides not matched to a gene: 8. This CDR3 is built from 15 residues. CDR1 SGHTA and CDR2 FQGTGA come from the germline V gene. CDR3 nucleotides: TGTGCCAGCAGCTCCCAGGGGGCGCCGGGAGATACGCAGTATTTT. Translated: CASSSQGAPGDTQYF. Full variable domain (rest looked up from reference TRBV7-3 and TRBJ2-3): GAGVSQTPSNKVTEKGKYVELRCDPISGHTALYWYRQSLGQGPEFLIYFQGTGAADDSGLPNDRFFAVRPEGSVSTLKIQRTERGDSAVYLCASSSQGAPGDTQYFGPGTRLTVL.

The chain links TRBV7-9 to TRBJ1-2; D is uncertain. Trimming took 1 base from V and 1 from J, leaving 10 bases between them. This CDR3 region has 15 residues. Looked up from germline, CDR1 is SEHNR and CDR2 is FQNEAQ (reference sequence). CDR3 residues: CASSLGGEGNYGYTF. Written as DNA, the CDR3 is TGTGCCAGCAGCTTAGGGGGAGAGGGTAACTATGGCTACACCTTC.

The rearrangement joins TRBV4-1 to TRBJ1-2; TRBD1 might be the D (5 bases). CDR3 length: 15 residues. The germline V and J ends were trimmed by 0 bases and 7 bases, with 15 bases remaining between them. CDR1 and CDR2 (germline): MGHRA, YSYEKL. CDR3 amino acids: CASSQDRLPGIGYTF. Written as DNA, the CDR3 is TGCGCCAGCAGCCAAGATCGCTTGCCAGGGATTGGCTACACCTTC.

This rearrangement joins TRBV7-2 to TRBJ2-1, with 7 bases identical to TRBD2. Trimming at V came to 4 bases and at J to 8 bases, leaving 8 bases not matched to a gene. The CDR3 runs to 14 residues. Germline-derived CDR1 and CDR2 are SGHTA and FQGNSA. CDR3 amino acids: CASSSRLAGYEQFF. The CDR3 DNA reads as TGTGCCAGCAGCTCCCGACTAGCTGGCTATGAGCAGTTCTTC.

The chain is built from TRBV7-9 and TRBJ1-2, with D possibly being TRBD1 (5 bases). This CDR3 is built from 13 residues. From germline, CDR1 is SEHNR and CDR2 FQNEAQ (reference sequence). V shed 3 bases and J shed 8 bases, with 13 bases lying between them. The CDR3 nucleotides read TGTGCCAGCAGCTTGAATGGGGCTAGGGGCTACACCTTC. As protein: CASSLNGARGYTF.

The chain is built from TRBV18 and TRBJ1-2; 7 bases line up with TRBD1. CDR3 length: 14 amino acids. V shed 2 bases and J 8 bases; nucleotides not matched to a gene: 8. Germline V gene sequence: CDR1 KGHSH, CDR2 LQKENI. The CDR3, as DNA: TGTGCCAGCTCACCAGGGGCCGAGGGACAGGGCTACACCTTC. Amino acid sequence: CASSPGAEGQGYTF.